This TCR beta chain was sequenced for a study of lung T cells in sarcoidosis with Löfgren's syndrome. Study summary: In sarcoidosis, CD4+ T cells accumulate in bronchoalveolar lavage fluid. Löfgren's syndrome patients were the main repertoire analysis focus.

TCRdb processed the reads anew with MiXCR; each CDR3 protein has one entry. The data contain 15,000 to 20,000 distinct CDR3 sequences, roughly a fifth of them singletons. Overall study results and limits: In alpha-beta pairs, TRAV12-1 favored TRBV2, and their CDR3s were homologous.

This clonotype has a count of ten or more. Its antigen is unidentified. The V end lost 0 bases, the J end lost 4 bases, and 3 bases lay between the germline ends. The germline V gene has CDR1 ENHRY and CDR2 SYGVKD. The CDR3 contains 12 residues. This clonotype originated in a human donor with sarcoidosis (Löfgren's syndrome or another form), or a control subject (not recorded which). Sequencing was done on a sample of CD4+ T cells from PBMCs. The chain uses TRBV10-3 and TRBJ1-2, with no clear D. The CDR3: CAISESGYGYTF. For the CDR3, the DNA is TGTGCCATCAGTGAGTCCGGCTATGGCTACACCTTC.